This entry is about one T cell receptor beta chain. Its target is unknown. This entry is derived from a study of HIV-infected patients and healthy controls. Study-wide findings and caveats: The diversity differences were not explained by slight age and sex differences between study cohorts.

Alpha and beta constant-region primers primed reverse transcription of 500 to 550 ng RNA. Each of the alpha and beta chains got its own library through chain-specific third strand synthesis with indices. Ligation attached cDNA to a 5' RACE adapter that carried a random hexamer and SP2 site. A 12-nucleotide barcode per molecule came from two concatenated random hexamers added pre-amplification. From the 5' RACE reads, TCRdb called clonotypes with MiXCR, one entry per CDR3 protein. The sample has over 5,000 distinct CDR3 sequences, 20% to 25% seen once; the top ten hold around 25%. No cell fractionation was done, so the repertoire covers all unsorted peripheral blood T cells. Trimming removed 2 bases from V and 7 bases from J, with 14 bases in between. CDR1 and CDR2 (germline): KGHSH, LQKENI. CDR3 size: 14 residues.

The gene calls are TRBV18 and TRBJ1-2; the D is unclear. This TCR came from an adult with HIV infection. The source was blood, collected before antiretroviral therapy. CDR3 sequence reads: CASSPAGRVGGYTF. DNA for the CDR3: TGTGCCAGCTCACCAGCAGGCCGTGTCGGTGGCTACACCTTC.